The rows below give T cell receptor beta chains drawn from one sample of a study of cytotoxic CD8 clonotypes in ibrutinib-treated CLL. This table comes from immunoSEQ multiplex PCR, and its TCRdb copy is limited to in-frame clones, with some not included. The top ten clones hold about 2.9% of a sample with 150,000 to 200,000 clones, about 88% of them seen once. The source was PBMCs, collected at disease progression, from a patient treated with ibrutinib. Source of these receptors: a human donor with chronic lymphocytic leukemia. CDR3s include the opening cysteine and the closing phenylalanine or tryptophan. A D gene is named only where the DNA matches it firmly. Clone size, where shown, is once, few, many, or a class for clones that have expanded.

J gene	clone size	D gene	V gene	CDR3 DNA	CDR3 protein
TRBJ1-1	NA	NA	TRBV7-9	TGTGCCAGCAGCCAGGTAGACAGGCCGCGAGCTTTCTTT	CASSQVDRPRAFF
TRBJ2-5	NA	TRBD1	TRBV11-3	TGTGCCAGCAGTTTCAGGACAGGACAAGAGACCCAGTACTTC	CASSFRTGQETQYF
TRBJ2-7	NA	NA	TRBV19	TGTGCCAGTAGTCGTTCGACAGGACCCTACGAGCAGTACTTC	CASSRSTGPYEQYF
TRBJ1-5	NA	TRBD1	TRBV6-6	TGTGCCAGCAGTTATCACCGAGGACAGGGTAACCAGCCCCAGCATTTT	CASSYHRGQGNQPQHF
TRBJ2-7	NA	TRBD2	TRBV7-2	TGTGCCAGCAGCTTAGGGCTAGCGGGGCCCTACGAGCAGTACTTC	CASSLGLAGPYEQYF
TRBJ1-2	NA	NA	TRBV4-2	TGTGCCAGCAGCCAAGGACGGCTAAGGGCAGGCGACCGTGGGTATGGCTACACCTTC	CASSQGRLRAGDRGYGYTF
TRBJ2-1	NA	TRBD2	TRBV7-2	TGTGCCAGCGAGACCGGACTAGCGATCAATGAGCAGTTCTTC	CASETGLAINEQFF
TRBJ1-1	NA	TRBD1	TRBV10-3	TGTGCCATCAGCATGGGACAGGGGAACACTGAAGCTTTCTTT	CAISMGQGNTEAFF
TRBJ1-2	NA	TRBD1	TRBV28	TGTGCCAGCTGGGGGGGGGACAGCCTTAACTATGGCTACACCTTC	CASWGGDSLNYGYTF
TRBJ1-1	NA	NA	TRBV28	TGTGCCAGTAGGGAGGTGAACACTGAAGCTTTCTTT	CASREVNTEAFF
TRBJ1-3	once	NA	TRBV12-5	TGTGCTAGTGGGGGATCTGGAAACACCATATATTTT	CASGGSGNTIYF
TRBJ2-1	NA	TRBD2	TRBV25-1	TGTGCCAGCAGCAGATTAGCGGGAGGAGGCGATGAGCAGTTCTTC	CASSRLAGGGDEQFF
TRBJ1-5	NA	NA	TRBV2	TGTGCCAGCAGTGACGAGGGGAATCAGCCCCAGCATTTT	CASSDEGNQPQHF
TRBJ2-6	NA	TRBD1	TRBV7-7	TGTGCCAGCAGCTTACAGGGGGCTGGGGCCAACGTCCTGACTTTC	CASSLQGAGANVLTF
TRBJ1-2	once	TRBD1	TRBV4-2	TGTGCCAGCAGCCAAGAAACGACAGGGTGGGGCTACACCTTC	CASSQETTGWGYTF
TRBJ1-5	NA	NA	TRBV28	TGTGCCAGCAGGTCTCGGTTGGGGGAGAATCAGCCCCAGCATTTT	CASRSRLGENQPQHF